This T cell receptor beta chain was retrieved from a study of CD8 T cells in Susac syndrome. The V segment lost 4 bases and the J segment 5 bases; nucleotides outside the gene matches: 5. This CDR3 spans 14 amino acids. Germline lookup yields CDR1 SNHLY and CDR2 FYNNEI. To note about this clonotype: Its cognate antigen is unknown.

Study-level results: Susac-specific public clones found in total CD8+ repertoires numbered some 17, and those in CD8+ TEMRA repertoires numbered several.

The authors reverse transcribed 0.5 to 1 ug RNA with random hexamers. One entry per CDR3 protein, called by TCRdb with MiXCR from the immunoSEQ multiplex PCR reads. The top ten hold more than 0.2% of the sample, which has 100,000 to 150,000 distinct CDR3 sequences, 90% to 95% seen once. J is TRBJ2-5 and V is TRBV2; 9 bases are a match to TRBD1. The TCR comes from a human donor with Susac syndrome. Material: CD8+ T cells from PBMCs. This CDR3 is CASSGGQGLETQYF. The CDR3 DNA reads as TGTGCCAGCAGTGGGGGACAGGGCCTGGAGACCCAGTACTTC.